A single sample gave rise to the 6 T cell receptor beta chains below, sequenced in a study of T cells in Graves' hyperthyroidism and ophthalmopathy. Amplification targeted TCR beta CDR3 regions from RNA transcripts. The HTBI primer set drove a first-round RT-PCR of the TCR CDR3. Each CDR3 protein gets one entry after TCRdb re-called the multiplex PCR reads with MiXCR. In the table there are 650,000 to 800,000 distinct CDR3 sequences, 45% of which are singletons. The sample was peripheral blood or thyroid tissue (not recorded which). The receptors were sampled from an adult man with Graves' disease, either hyperthyroidism or ophthalmopathy (not recorded which).

DNA for the CDR3: TGCAGCGTTAGGGACAGGGGGGACGAAAAACTGTTTTTT. Residues: CSVRDRGDEKLFF. The rearrangement joins TRBV29-1 to TRBJ1-4; TRBD1 matches at 11 bases. V was pared by 5 bases and J by 8 bases, with 4 bases of the junction left unmatched. CDR1 SQVTM and CDR2 ANQGSEA come from the germline V gene. There are 13 residues in the CDR3. The full variable domain, with the rest looked up from reference TRBV29-1 and TRBJ1-4, is SAVISQKPSRDICQRGTSLTIQCQVDSQVTMMFWYRQQPGQSLTLIATANQGSEATYESGFVIDKFPISRPNLTFSTLTVSNMSPEDSSIYLCSVRDRGDEKLFFGSGTQLSVL.

The chain uses TRBV6-5 and TRBJ1-2, with D uncertain. Germline assignment: CDR1 MNHEY and CDR2 SVGAGI. Between the trimmed V and J ends, which lost 0 bases and 9 bases, there was a span of 17 bases. The CDR3 is 15 residues long. The CDR3 coding sequence is TGTGCCAGCAGTTACTCACGCACAGCCCCGACAAGCTACACCTTC. It encodes CASSYSRTAPTSYTF.

This rearrangement joins TRBV7-3 to TRBJ2-5; 11 positions match TRBD2. Trimming removed 5 bases from V and 4 bases from J; junction bases left unmatched: 15. Germline CDR1 and CDR2: SGHTA and FQGTGA. The CDR3 loop spans 18 amino acids. The DNA of the CDR3 is TGTGCCAGCAGCCCACCGACCCGCACTAGCGGGGGTGGAGAGACCCAGTACTTC. It encodes CASSPPTRTSGGGETQYF. Full variable domain (missing parts from reference TRBV7-3 and TRBJ2-5): GAGVSQTPSNKVTEKGKYVELRCDPISGHTALYWYRQSLGQGPEFLIYFQGTGAADDSGLPNDRFFAVRPEGSVSTLKIQRTERGDSAVYLCASSPPTRTSGGGETQYFGPGTRLLVL.

This clonotype has more than one count but fewer than ten. The rearrangement joins TRBV6-5 to TRBJ1-2; D is unresolved. This CDR3 contains 11 residues. Between the trimmed V and J ends, which lost 7 bases and 7 bases, there was a span of 10 bases. Germline CDR1 and CDR2: MNHEY and SVGAGI. The CDR3 here is CASMVAGGYTF. The CDR3 nucleotides read TGTGCCAGCATGGTGGCGGGTGGCTACACCTTC.

This clonotype has at least ten counts. The CDR3 spells CASSQGQGVSPLHF. The CDR3 bases are TGTGCCAGCAGCCAGGGACAGGGGGTTTCCCCCCTCCACTTT. The chain has TRBV7-8 and TRBJ1-6, with 11 bases that match TRBD1. The CDR3 has 14 residues. Germline V CDR1 and CDR2: SGHVS, FQNEAQ. With 5 bases clipped from V and 13 bases from J, the junction kept 7 bases outside the gene matches.

This clonotype was seen only a few times. This chain joins TRBV5-1 and TRBJ2-2; TRBD1 or TRBD2 may be the D gene (6 bases each). Trimming cost V 0 bases and J 6 bases, with 9 bases left between them. In germline, CDR1 is SGHRS, CDR2 YFSETQ. CDR3 size: 14 residues. CDR3 sequence reads: CASSLARGPGELFF. The CDR3 DNA reads as TGCGCCAGCAGCTTGGCCCGGGGGCCCGGGGAGCTGTTTTTT.